One and the same sample provided the 29 T cell receptor beta chains below, sequenced in a study of T-cell reconstitution after alpha-beta-depleted transplantation in children. Study-wide results and limits: A year post-transplant, T-cell counts and diversity derived mostly from newly produced T cells.

Antigens for these TCRs are unknown. This sample's TCRbeta library carried unique molecular identifier barcodes. In TCRdb, the PCR reads were re-called with MiXCR into one record per CDR3 protein. Counted here are some 300,000 distinct CDR3 sequences, over 7% occurring once; the ten biggest clones make up approximately 9.6%. The source was peripheral blood, collected 360 days after TCRalphabeta/CD19-depleted stem cell transplant. The receptors originated from a female patient between 2 and 10 years old who had a stem cell transplant for Fanconi anemia, so the T cells may come from the graft donor.

This clonotype was counted ten times or more. The chain employs TRBV7-8 and TRBJ1-1; D may be TRBD1 (5 bases). Deletions cut 5 bases from V and 4 bases from J, with 11 bases between. This CDR3 is built from 13 residues. Germline CDR1 SGHVS, CDR2 FQNEAQ. The CDR3 reads CASSQDGGTEAFF. The DNA of the CDR3 is TGTGCCAGCAGCCAGGACGGGGGCACTGAAGCTTTCTTT.

The chain uses TRBV12-3 or TRBV12-4 and TRBJ1-4, with D tentatively TRBD1 (6 bases). This CDR3 comprises 13 residues. V was trimmed by 7 bases and J by 14 bases, leaving 20 bases between them. Written as DNA, the CDR3 is TGTGCCAGCACCCTTAGGGGGGGGGCAGATCTGTTTTTT. Its translation is CASTLRGGADLFF.

A note on this clonotype: The junction differs from germline at one of its ends, possibly a read error. The gene calls are TRBV5-1 and TRBJ1-4; D is unresolved. The CDR3 spans 14 residues. CDR1 and CDR2 from the germline V gene are SGHRS and YFSETQ. CDR3 loop: CASSLDGWNEKLCF. Here the CDR3 DNA reads TGCGCCAGCAGCTTGGACGGGTGGAATGAAAAACTGTGTTTT.

The CDR3 region is CASSVDPPGGTDTQYF. Here the CDR3 DNA reads TGTGCCAGCAGCGTAGATCCCCCTGGGGGCACAGATACGCAGTATTTT. V usage is TRBV9 and J usage is TRBJ2-3; no reliable D call. The CDR3 sequence is 16 residues long. Germline-derived CDR1 and CDR2 are SGDLS and YYNGEE. Trimming shortened V by 0 bases and J by 1 base, and 12 bases separated the two germline ends.

This clonotype was counted at least ten times. The J gene is TRBJ2-2, the V gene TRBV7-3; D is undetermined. Germline V gene data show CDR1 as SGHTA and CDR2 as FQGTGA. This CDR3 is 12 amino acids long. The V end was cut by 4 bases, the J end by 5 bases, with 5 bases between. DNA for the CDR3: TGTGCCAGCAGCTCCGGGACCGGGGAGCTGTTTTTT. Residues: CASSSGTGELFF.

The chain employs TRBV30 and TRBJ2-7; 8 positions agree with TRBD1. Germline V gene lookup returns CDR1 GTSNPN and CDR2 SVGIG (reference sequence). V gave up 1 base and J gave up 2 bases; unmatched junction bases: 19. CDR3 length: 19 residues. The DNA for the CDR3 is TGTGCCTGGAGTGGTTTGACACTACCCAGACAGGGGAATACCTACGAGCAGTACTTC. This encodes CAWSGLTLPRQGNTYEQYF.

This clonotype was seen at least ten times. This chain connects TRBV20-1 to TRBJ2-1; a weak D match, TRBD1 (6 bases). The V end was cut by 0 bases, the J end by 4 bases, with 13 bases between. CDR1 is DFQATT, CDR2 SNEGSKA, per germline (reference sequence). This CDR3 has 15 residues. CDR3 in amino acids: CSARDPGQDYNEQFF. The CDR3 DNA is TGCAGTGCTAGAGATCCGGGACAAGATTACAATGAGCAGTTCTTC.

The CDR3 sequence: CASSPTGWDTQYF. The CDR3 coding sequence is TGTGCCAGCAGCCCAACCGGGTGGGATACGCAGTATTTT. The J gene is TRBJ2-3, the V gene TRBV7-3; D call uncertain. The V end lost 5 bases, the J end lost 6 bases, and 12 bases lay between the germline ends. CDR1 and CDR2 from the germline V gene are SGHTA and FQGTGA. CDR3 size: 13 residues.

This clonotype was counted many times. This chain joins TRBV29-1 and TRBJ1-1; D is unclear. Trimming removed 6 bases at V and 6 bases at J, with 11 bases between. CDR3 length equals 11 residues. CDR1 SQVTM and CDR2 ANQGSEA come from the germline V gene. DNA for the CDR3: TGCAGCGTGCAGGATGACCCTGAAGCTTTCTTT. This codes for CSVQDDPEAFF. The full variable domain, rest sourced from reference TRBV29-1 and TRBJ1-1, is SAVISQKPSRDICQRGTSLTIQCQVDSQVTMMFWYRQQPGQSLTLIATANQGSEATYESGFVIDKFPISRPNLTFSTLTVSNMSPEDSSIYLCSVQDDPEAFFGQGTRLTVV.

As to this clonotype: Likely a read error: the CDR3 ends without its conserved phenylalanine or tryptophan. The gene calls are TRBV19 and TRBJ2-1; D may match TRBD1 or TRBD2 (5 bases each). V was trimmed by 6 bases and J by 4 bases, leaving 13 bases between them. CDR3 length: 14 amino acids. Germline V gene sequence: CDR1 LNHDA, CDR2 SQIVND (reference sequence). The chain's CDR3 is CASRTGTAYNEQFV. CDR3 nucleotides: TGTGCCAGTAGGACGGGGACCGCATACAATGAGCAGTTCGTC.

This clonotype has ten or more counts. This rearrangement joins TRBV3-1 to TRBJ2-6, with 7 nucleotides matching TRBD1. The CDR3 runs to 17 residues. Germline V CDR1 and CDR2: LGHDT, YNNKEL (reference sequence). The V and J ends lost 5 bases and 2 bases, in that order; junction bases with no gene match: 9. CDR3 DNA: TGTGCCAGCAGCATCGACAGGGTTTATGCTGGGGCCAACGTCCTGACTTTC. Protein sequence: CASSIDRVYAGANVLTF.

This clonotype was seen repeatedly, ten times or more. This chain connects TRBV7-2 to TRBJ2-3, with D unresolved. The germline V gene encodes CDR1 SGHTA and CDR2 FQGNSA. Trimming removed 1 base at V and 2 bases at J, with 13 bases between. CDR3 length: 16 residues. CDR3 bases: TGTGCCAGCAGCTTAGAGGCAGATCCTCTCACAGATACGCAGTATTTT. Protein sequence: CASSLEADPLTDTQYF.

This clonotype has only a few counts. The chain links TRBV4-1 to TRBJ2-3; the D gene is possibly TRBD2 (5 bases). Germline lookup yields CDR1 MGHRA and CDR2 YSYEKL. This CDR3 spans 15 amino acids. V gave up 0 bases and J gave up 6 bases, with 13 bases separating them. The CDR3 is CASSQELDYWDTQYF. CDR3 sequence (DNA): TGCGCCAGCAGCCAAGAACTCGACTATTGGGATACGCAGTATTTT.

This clonotype has more than one count but fewer than ten. This chain connects TRBV11-3 to TRBJ2-1; the match to TRBD2 covers 8 bases. CDR3 size: 16 residues. Germline trimming cut 1 base from V and 6 bases from J; bases unmatched to any gene: 8. CDR1 and CDR2 from the germline V gene are SGHNT and YENEEA. In DNA form, the CDR3 reads TGTGCCAGCAGCTTAGGTAGGGGACTAGATTCCAATGAGCAGTTCTTC. Its protein product is CASSLGRGLDSNEQFF.

The table lists this clonotype with a few counts. The chain employs TRBV5-1 and TRBJ2-1; D assignment may be TRBD1 or TRBD2 (5 bases each). The germline V gene encodes CDR1 SGHRS and CDR2 YFSETQ. This CDR3 region has 14 residues. Trimming stripped 4 bases from V and 8 bases from J, with 16 bases between. The CDR3 nucleotides are TGCGCCAGCAGCGGCGGACTTGGGGGAGATGAGCAGTTCTTC. This sequence encodes CASSGGLGGDEQFF.

The chain has TRBV28 and TRBJ2-5, with 9 bases aligning to TRBD2. Germline V gene data show CDR1 as MDHEN and CDR2 as SYDVKM. V lost 3 bases to trimming and J lost 7 bases; unmatched junction nucleotides: 9. This CDR3 contains 15 residues. CDR3: CASSLQGGRAGTQYF. As DNA, the CDR3 is TGTGCCAGCAGTTTGCAAGGCGGGAGGGCTGGGACCCAGTACTTC.

The J gene is TRBJ2-3, the V gene TRBV3-1, with D possibly matching TRBD2 (5 bases). With 2 bases removed from V and 2 bases from J, the gap between germline ends came to 11 bases. The CDR3 is 15 residues long. Germline loops: CDR1 LGHDT, CDR2 YNNKEL (reference sequence). The CDR3 region has the DNA TGTGCCAGCAGCCAACCGGCGGGTTTCACAGATACGCAGTATTTT. Residues: CASSQPAGFTDTQYF.

This clonotype was recorded at least ten times. V is TRBV7-8 and J is TRBJ2-3; 10 bases fit TRBD2. With V trimmed by 6 bases and J by 6 bases, 12 bases remained unmatched. Germline V gives CDR1 SGHVS, CDR2 FQNEAQ. The CDR3 contains 16 residues. CDR3 DNA sequence: TGTGCCAGCAGGAAAGCGGGAGGGCCGTATTGGGATACGCAGTATTTT. Residues: CASRKAGGPYWDTQYF.

This clonotype was seen repeatedly, ten times or more. This chain links TRBV29-1 with TRBJ2-7, with D maybe TRBD1 (5 bases). The germline V and J ends were trimmed by 6 bases and 2 bases, with 11 bases remaining between them. This CDR3 contains 12 residues. Germline assignment: CDR1 SQVTM and CDR2 ANQGSEA. The CDR3 region is CSVLTETYEQYF. In nucleotides, the CDR3 is TGCAGCGTCCTGACAGAAACCTACGAGCAGTACTTC.

This clonotype was counted ten times or more. The chain couples TRBV10-3 to TRBJ2-7; 9 nucleotides match TRBD1. V lost 6 bases, J lost 2 bases, and 2 bases stayed unmatched. The germline gives CDR1 ENHRY, CDR2 SYGVKD. CDR3 size: 13 residues. CDR3 sequence reads: CAIRGQGTYEQYF. The CDR3, as DNA: TGTGCCATCAGAGGACAGGGGACCTACGAGCAGTACTTC.

At least ten counts were recorded for this clonotype. The chain recombines TRBV3-1 with TRBJ1-3; D unresolved. Trimming left V 0 bases short and J 11 bases short, with 14 bases between. The CDR3 runs to 14 residues. Per the germline V gene, CDR1 is LGHDT and CDR2 is YNNKEL (reference sequence). CDR3 sequence: CASSQETFSGSIYF. The CDR3 DNA reads TGTGCCAGCAGCCAAGAGACCTTCTCTGGGTCCATATATTTT.

This clonotype was counted at least ten times. The CDR3 DNA reads as TGTGCCACCAGCAGCCCGGGACAGGGATATCAGCCCCAGCATTTT. Translated, it gives CATSSPGQGYQPQHF. The chain joins TRBV15 to TRBJ1-5; 9 bases align to TRBD1. From germline, CDR1 is LNHNV and CDR2 YYDKDF (reference sequence). The CDR3 loop spans 15 amino acids. The junction had 5 bases not matched to a gene; V was cut back by 3 bases and J by 5 bases.

This clonotype has a handful of counts. The chain links TRBV4-3 to TRBJ2-7, with 7 bases fitting TRBD1. V trimming: 3 bases; J trimming: 1 base; junction bases outside the gene matches: 6. The CDR3 runs to 15 residues. CDR1 and CDR2 (germline): LGHNA, YSLEER. For the CDR3, the DNA is TGCGCCAGCAGCCAGGACCGGGACAGATCCTACGAGCAGTACGTC. Its protein is CASSQDRDRSYEQYV.

This clonotype was seen only a few times. This sequence joins TRBV14 and TRBJ2-5, with unresolved D. CDR1 is SGHDN, CDR2 FVKESK, per germline. This CDR3 has 14 amino acids. V gave up 4 bases and J gave up 0 bases, with 9 bases separating them. Here the CDR3 reads CASSRQVYQETQYF. The CDR3 nucleotides read TGTGCCAGCAGCCGCCAGGTCTACCAAGAGACCCAGTACTTC.

The chain recombines TRBV28 with TRBJ1-5; no reliable D call. The CDR3 length is 12 residues. CDR1 and CDR2 (germline): MDHEN, SYDVKM. V was cut by 11 bases and J by 0 bases, with 8 bases left in between. CDR3 sequence (DNA): TGTGCCTCGAGGGATAGCAATCAGCCCCAGCATTTT. Translating it yields CASRDSNQPQHF. Complete variable domain (other parts from reference TRBV28 and TRBJ1-5): DVKVTQSSRYLVKRTGEKVFLECVQDMDHENMFWYRQDPGLGLRLIYFSYDVKMKEKGDIPEGYSVSREKKERFSLILESASTNQTSMYLCASRDSNQPQHFGDGTRLSIL.

This clonotype was seen at least ten times. This chain uses TRBV7-3 with TRBJ2-7; TRBD1 is a possible D gene (6 bases). From germline, CDR1 is SGHTA and CDR2 FQGTGA. The ends were cut back, 3 bases at V and 6 bases at J, with 9 bases in the middle. This CDR3 has 12 amino acids. This chain's CDR3 is CASSFRGGEQYF. The CDR3 bases are TGTGCCAGCAGCTTTAGAGGGGGCGAGCAGTACTTC.

This rearrangement joins TRBV18 to TRBJ2-3; D is unclear. Germline CDR1 KGHSH, CDR2 LQKENI. The CDR3 consists of 10 residues. V was shortened by 2 bases and J by 6 bases, with 0 bases between the two germline ends. CDR3 amino acids: CASSPDTQYF. The CDR3 nucleotides read TGTGCCAGCTCACCAGATACGCAGTATTTT.

The V gene is TRBV28, the J gene TRBJ1-2, with TRBD1 identical over 11 bases. CDR1 is MDHEN, CDR2 SYDVKM, per germline. The CDR3 has 15 amino acids. Trimming at V came to 4 bases and at J to 7 bases, leaving 8 bases not matched to a gene. This CDR3 is CASSSPGQGVGGYTF. CDR3 nucleotide sequence: TGTGCCAGCAGTTCCCCGGGACAGGGGGTCGGTGGCTACACCTTC.

This clonotype was counted at least ten times. The chain recombines TRBV7-6 with TRBJ2-3; D may be TRBD2 (5 bases). Per the germline V gene, CDR1 is SGHVS and CDR2 is FNYEAQ. V was shortened by 3 bases and J by 0 bases, with 13 bases between the two germline ends. The CDR3 spans 16 residues. DNA of the CDR3: TGTGCCAGCAGCTTCGGAAGCGGTACCAGCACAGATACGCAGTATTTT. Encoded protein: CASSFGSGTSTDTQYF.